This T cell receptor beta chain was observed in a study of PD-L1 blockade in urothelial cancer. Study-wide context: There were a median of roughly 140,000 T cells in blood samples. General observations from the study: In blood sampled pretreatment, TCR clonality below the median predicted better survival. Patients with durable benefit had greater blood expansion of tumor-associated TCR clones 3 weeks into treatment.

Stated time point: pretreatment peripheral blood. The patients had locally advanced or metastatic urothelial carcinoma. In regard to this clone: Its specificity is unknown.

Per the germline V gene, CDR1 is SGHTA and CDR2 is FQGNSA. Unmatched junction bases numbered 6, after V lost 5 bases and J lost 2 bases. CDR3 size: 15 residues. The method was immunoSEQ multiplex PCR; TCRdb's version includes in-frame clones alone and lacks a portion of them. Of roughly 52,000 clones in the sample, approximately 80% were seen once. This chain joins TRBV7-2 and TRBJ2-1; 7 bases line up with TRBD2. This sample comprised PBMCs, obtained around atezolizumab (anti-PD-L1) treatment. This clonotype was sampled from a middle-aged man with urothelial cancer. In nucleotides, the CDR3 is TGTGCCAGCAGCCCTAGCGGCAGCGCCTACAATGAGCAGTTCTTC. Translation gives CASSPSGSAYNEQFF.